The clone carrying this TCR beta chain has more than one count but fewer than ten. Its matching antigen is unknown. The read falls 3 residues short of the CDR3 end, and the missing part is taken from the germline J gene. The CVID group had 15 females and 29 males, mean age 40. Both groups were predominantly of Caucasian heritage. J lost 8 bases, V lost 3 bases, and 11 bases had no gene match. Germline values: CDR1 KGHSH, CDR2 LQKENI. This CDR3 contains 16 residues. The data stem from a study of T cell clonality in common variable immunodeficiency. Here immunoSEQ multiplex PCR was the method, and the copy in TCRdb shows in-frame clones only, minus some. The sample includes over 30,000 clones, none of them occurring once. Study-wide results and caveats: Reportedly, TCR beta sequences from common variable immunodeficiency showed fewer deletions and N-nucleotide insertions.

The V and J genes are TRBV18 and TRBJ1-4; TRBD1 matches 8 bases. This clonotype originated in a human donor with common variable immunodeficiency. Sequenced: peripheral blood mononuclear cells. This CDR3 reads CASSPRTTGEEEKLFF. Incomplete CDR3 DNA: TGTGCCAGCTCACCCCGTACGACAGGGGAGGAGGAAAAA.